The rows below give T cell receptor beta chains drawn from one sample of a study of beta chain features in type 1 diabetes. Generated by immunoSEQ multiplex PCR, the TCRdb table keeps only in-frame clones and is missing some. The sample yields 45,000 to 60,000 clones, about 60% seen once. The source material was stem cell memory CD4+ T cells from blood. The receptors derive from a woman in her 30s with type 1 diabetes. The CDR3 runs from the conserved cysteine through the conserved F or W. Each record gives: CDR3 DNA, CDR3 protein, V gene, D gene, J gene, clone size. The D gene is left open where the match is weak. Some rows mark clone size as missing; the rest say once, few, many or name a class of expanded clone.

CDR3nt: TGTGCCACCAGCATCCGGACAGGGTACGAGACCCAGTACTTC
CDR3aa: CATSIRTGYETQYF
v_gene: TRBV15
d_gene: TRBD1
j_gene: TRBJ2-5
abundance: few

CDR3nt: TGTGCCAGCTCACCCCAGGAGGGCGAAGAGACCCAGTACTTC
CDR3aa: CASSPQEGEETQYF
v_gene: TRBV18
d_gene: NA
j_gene: TRBJ2-5
abundance: NA

CDR3nt: TGTGCCAGCAGCTTAGCGCTGAGTAGCGGGAGGAATGAGCAGTTCTTC
CDR3aa: CASSLALSSGRNEQFF
v_gene: TRBV7-9
d_gene: TRBD2
j_gene: TRBJ2-1
abundance: few

CDR3nt: TGTGCCAGCTCACCATTAGGGGATCAGCCCCAGCATTTT
CDR3aa: CASSPLGDQPQHF
v_gene: TRBV18
d_gene: NA
j_gene: TRBJ1-5
abundance: NA

CDR3nt: TGTGCTAGCAGCTCGGACAGGGGGGCTGAAGCTTTCTTT
CDR3aa: CASSSDRGAEAFF
v_gene: TRBV7-7
d_gene: TRBD1
j_gene: TRBJ1-1
abundance: NA

CDR3nt: TGTGCCAGCTCACTACAGGGGGATATCTATGGCTACACCTTC
CDR3aa: CASSLQGDIYGYTF
v_gene: TRBV18
d_gene: TRBD1
j_gene: TRBJ1-2
abundance: NA

CDR3nt: TGTGCCTGGAGCGGACGCGGACAGCTGAGTTGGTATGGCTACACCTTC
CDR3aa: CAWSGRGQLSWYGYTF
v_gene: TRBV30
d_gene: NA
j_gene: TRBJ1-2
abundance: NA

CDR3nt: TGTGCCAGCAGCTTAATGAGGGGATGGGACTGGGAGACCCAGTACTTC
CDR3aa: CASSLMRGWDWETQYF
v_gene: TRBV11-2
d_gene: NA
j_gene: TRBJ2-5
abundance: NA

CDR3nt: TGCAGCGTGGACGCCGGGACAGGGGCCTACGAGCAGTACTTC
CDR3aa: CSVDAGTGAYEQYF
v_gene: TRBV29-1
d_gene: TRBD1
j_gene: TRBJ2-7
abundance: NA

CDR3nt: TGCGCCAGCAGCTTGGGTAGCGGGACTACCCTGAGTGAGCAGTACTTC
CDR3aa: CASSLGSGTTLSEQYF
v_gene: TRBV5-1
d_gene: TRBD2
j_gene: TRBJ2-7
abundance: once

CDR3nt: TGTGCCAGCAGCTTACTTGCGGGAGAAAGCACAGATACGCAGTATTTT
CDR3aa: CASSLLAGESTDTQYF
v_gene: TRBV11-2
d_gene: TRBD2
j_gene: TRBJ2-3
abundance: few

CDR3nt: TGCGCCAGCAGCCCGACTCAGACTAGCGGGAGGGAAACAGATACGCAGTATTTT
CDR3aa: CASSPTQTSGRETDTQYF
v_gene: TRBV5-1
d_gene: TRBD2
j_gene: TRBJ2-3
abundance: NA

CDR3nt: TGTGCCTGGAGTGAGACTAGCGGGAGTGTCAGGGAGCTGTTTTTT
CDR3aa: CAWSETSGSVRELFF
v_gene: TRBV30
d_gene: TRBD2
j_gene: TRBJ2-2
abundance: NA

CDR3nt: TGCGCCAGCAGCTTGGGGAACCAGAGGAATCAGCCCCAGCATTTT
CDR3aa: CASSLGNQRNQPQHF
v_gene: TRBV5-1
d_gene: NA
j_gene: TRBJ1-5
abundance: NA